This record concerns one T cell receptor beta chain sequence. Its cognate antigen is unknown. This CDR3 comprises 16 residues. The germline V gene has CDR1 LGHDT and CDR2 YNNKEL (reference sequence). V shed 6 bases, J shed 8 bases, and the junction held 10 bases outside the gene matches. The data derive from a study of T-cell memory formation after mild COVID-19. As for the study in general: Among the donors, TCR clusters were largely specific to each donor.

Barcoded TCR alpha and TCR beta cDNA libraries with UMIs came from 5'RACE using constant-segment primers. TCRdb redid the calling of the 5' RACE reads with MiXCR, one entry per CDR3 protein. The sample has about 400,000 distinct CDR3 sequences; around a quarter are singletons. Regarding the study as a whole: Contracting CD4+ clones sat mainly in CM and EM; CD8+ in EMRA.

This sequence joins TRBV3-1 and TRBJ2-1, with 13 bases matching TRBD2. The sequence was collected from an adult woman who had mild COVID-19 (a few samples of this study predate the infection). Cell type and time point are not known. Sequencing used PBMCs or a T cell subset sorted from them (not recorded which). CDR3 in DNA: TGTGCCAGCAGGCGACATCCCGGGACTAGCGGGGATGAGCAGTTCTTC. Translated, it gives CASRRHPGTSGDEQFF.